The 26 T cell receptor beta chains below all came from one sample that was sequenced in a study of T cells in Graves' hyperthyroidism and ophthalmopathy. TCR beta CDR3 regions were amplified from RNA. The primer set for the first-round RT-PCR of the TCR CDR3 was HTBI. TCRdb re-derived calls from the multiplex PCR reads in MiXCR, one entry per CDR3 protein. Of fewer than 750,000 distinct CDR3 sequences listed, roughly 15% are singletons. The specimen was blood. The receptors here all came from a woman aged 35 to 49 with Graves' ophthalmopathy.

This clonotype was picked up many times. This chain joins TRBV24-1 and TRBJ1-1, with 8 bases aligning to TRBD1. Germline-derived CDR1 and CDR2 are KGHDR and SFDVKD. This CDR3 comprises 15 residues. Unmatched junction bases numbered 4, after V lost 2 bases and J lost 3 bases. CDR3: CATSDSQGGDTEAFF. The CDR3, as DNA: TGTGCCACCAGTGATTCACAGGGGGGGGACACTGAAGCTTTCTTT.

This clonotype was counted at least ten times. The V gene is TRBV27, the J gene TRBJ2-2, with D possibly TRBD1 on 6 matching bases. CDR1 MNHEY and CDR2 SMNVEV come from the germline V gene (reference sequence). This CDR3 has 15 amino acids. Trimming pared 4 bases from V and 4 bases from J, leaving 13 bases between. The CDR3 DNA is TGTGCCAGCAGTTGGACAGAGGCGGTCACCGGGGAGCTGTTTTTT. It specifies CASSWTEAVTGELFF.

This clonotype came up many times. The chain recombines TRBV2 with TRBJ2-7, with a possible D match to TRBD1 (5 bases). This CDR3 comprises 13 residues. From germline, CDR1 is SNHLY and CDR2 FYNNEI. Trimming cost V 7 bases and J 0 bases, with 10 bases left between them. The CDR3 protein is CASIRVGSYEQYF. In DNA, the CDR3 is TGTGCCAGCATCAGGGTTGGCTCCTACGAGCAGTACTTC.

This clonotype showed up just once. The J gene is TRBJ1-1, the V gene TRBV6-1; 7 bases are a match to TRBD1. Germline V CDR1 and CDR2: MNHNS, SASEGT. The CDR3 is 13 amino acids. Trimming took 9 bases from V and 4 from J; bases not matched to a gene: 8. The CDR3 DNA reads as TGTGCCAGTGCCCCCGCAGGGGGCACTGAAGCTTTCTTT. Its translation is CASAPAGGTEAFF.

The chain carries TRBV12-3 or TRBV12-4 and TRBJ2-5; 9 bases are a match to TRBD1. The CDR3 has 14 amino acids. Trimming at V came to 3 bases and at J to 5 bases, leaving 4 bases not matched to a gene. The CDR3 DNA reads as TGTGCCAGCAGTTTGACAGGGGGAGTGGAGACCCAGTACTTC. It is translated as CASSLTGGVETQYF.

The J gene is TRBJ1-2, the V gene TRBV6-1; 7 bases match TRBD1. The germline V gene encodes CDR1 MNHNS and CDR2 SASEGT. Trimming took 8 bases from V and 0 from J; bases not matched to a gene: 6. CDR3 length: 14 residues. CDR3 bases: TGTGCCAGCTTAGGGACAGCCGCTAACTATGGCTACACCTTC. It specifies CASLGTAANYGYTF.

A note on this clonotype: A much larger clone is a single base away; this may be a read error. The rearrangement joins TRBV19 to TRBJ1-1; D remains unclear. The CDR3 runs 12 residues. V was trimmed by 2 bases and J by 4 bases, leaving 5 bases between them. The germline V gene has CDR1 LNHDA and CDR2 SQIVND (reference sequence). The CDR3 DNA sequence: TGTGCCAGTAGTATACGGAGCACTGAAGCTTTCTTT. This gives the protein CASSIRSTEAFF.

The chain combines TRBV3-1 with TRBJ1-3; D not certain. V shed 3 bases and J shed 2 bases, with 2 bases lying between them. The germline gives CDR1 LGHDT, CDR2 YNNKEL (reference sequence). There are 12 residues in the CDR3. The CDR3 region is CASSHPGNTIYF. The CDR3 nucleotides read TGTGCCAGCAGCCATCCTGGAAACACCATATATTTT.

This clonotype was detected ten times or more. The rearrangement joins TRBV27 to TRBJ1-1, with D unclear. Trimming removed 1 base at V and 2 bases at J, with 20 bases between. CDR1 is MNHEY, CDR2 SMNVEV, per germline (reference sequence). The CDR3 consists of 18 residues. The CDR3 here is CASSLYPPRTAANTEAFF. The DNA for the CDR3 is TGTGCCAGCAGTTTATACCCCCCTCGAACGGCGGCAAACACTGAAGCTTTCTTT.

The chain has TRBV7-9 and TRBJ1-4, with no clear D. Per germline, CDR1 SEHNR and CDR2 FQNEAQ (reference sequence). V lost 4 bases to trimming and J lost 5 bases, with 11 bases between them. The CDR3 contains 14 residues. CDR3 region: CASSSDGDNEKLFF. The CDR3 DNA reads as TGTGCCAGCAGCTCGGACGGAGACAATGAAAAACTGTTTTTT.

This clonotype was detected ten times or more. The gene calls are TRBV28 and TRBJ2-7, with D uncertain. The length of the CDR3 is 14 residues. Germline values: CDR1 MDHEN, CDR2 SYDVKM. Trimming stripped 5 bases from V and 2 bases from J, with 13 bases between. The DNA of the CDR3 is TGTGCCAGCAGTAGACACGAATTTACCTACGAGCAGTACTTC. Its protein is CASSRHEFTYEQYF.

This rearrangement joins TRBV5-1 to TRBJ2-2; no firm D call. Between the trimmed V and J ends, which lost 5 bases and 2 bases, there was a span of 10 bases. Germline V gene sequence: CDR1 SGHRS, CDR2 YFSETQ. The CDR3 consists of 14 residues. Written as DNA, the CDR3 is TGCGCCAGCAGGGCAGAATCTAACACCGGGGAGCTGTTTTTT. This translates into CASRAESNTGELFF.

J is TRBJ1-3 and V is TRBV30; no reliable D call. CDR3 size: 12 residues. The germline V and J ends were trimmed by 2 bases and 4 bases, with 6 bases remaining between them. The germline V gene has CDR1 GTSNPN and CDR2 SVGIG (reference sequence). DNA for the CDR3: TGTGCCTGGAGTACGCAGGGAAACACCATATATTTT. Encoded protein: CAWSTQGNTIYF.

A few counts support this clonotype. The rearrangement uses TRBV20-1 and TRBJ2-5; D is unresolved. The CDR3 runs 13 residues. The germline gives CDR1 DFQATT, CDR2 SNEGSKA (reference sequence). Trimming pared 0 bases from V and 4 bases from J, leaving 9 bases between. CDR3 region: CSAREDGTETQYF. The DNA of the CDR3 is TGCAGTGCTAGAGAGGACGGAACAGAGACCCAGTACTTC.

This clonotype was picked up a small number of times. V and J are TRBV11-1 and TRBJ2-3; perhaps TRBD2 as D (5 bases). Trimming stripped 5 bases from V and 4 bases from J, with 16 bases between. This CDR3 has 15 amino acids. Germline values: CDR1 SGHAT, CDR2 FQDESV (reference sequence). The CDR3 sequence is CASSPRVTAADTQYF. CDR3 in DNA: TGTGCCAGCAGCCCGCGGGTTACAGCTGCAGATACGCAGTATTTT.

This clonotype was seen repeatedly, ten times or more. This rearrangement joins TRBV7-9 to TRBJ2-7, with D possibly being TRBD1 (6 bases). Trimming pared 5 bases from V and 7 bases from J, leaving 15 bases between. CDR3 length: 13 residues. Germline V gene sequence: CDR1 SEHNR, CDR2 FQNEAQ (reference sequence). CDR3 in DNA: TGTGCCAGCAGCCGAGGGCCGAGGGGGGAGCAGTACTTC. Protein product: CASSRGPRGEQYF.

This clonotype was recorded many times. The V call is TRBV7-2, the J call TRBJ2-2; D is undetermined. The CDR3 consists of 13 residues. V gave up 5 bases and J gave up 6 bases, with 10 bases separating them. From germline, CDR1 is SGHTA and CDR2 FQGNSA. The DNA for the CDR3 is TGTGCCAGCAGCCGGGTGCGTTCCGGGGAGCTGTTTTTT. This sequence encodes CASSRVRSGELFF. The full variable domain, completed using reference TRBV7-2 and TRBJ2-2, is GAGVSQSPSNKVTEKGKDVELRCDPISGHTALYWYRQSLGQGLEFLIYFQGNSAPDKSGLPSDRFSAERTGGSVSTLTIQRTQQEDSAVYLCASSRVRSGELFFGEGSRLTVL.

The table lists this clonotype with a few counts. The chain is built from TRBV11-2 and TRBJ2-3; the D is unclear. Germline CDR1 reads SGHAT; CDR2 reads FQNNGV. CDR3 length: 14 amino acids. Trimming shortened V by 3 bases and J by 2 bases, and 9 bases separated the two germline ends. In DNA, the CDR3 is TGTGCCAGCAGCTTGGACCGGTTCACAGATACGCAGTATTTT. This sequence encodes CASSLDRFTDTQYF.

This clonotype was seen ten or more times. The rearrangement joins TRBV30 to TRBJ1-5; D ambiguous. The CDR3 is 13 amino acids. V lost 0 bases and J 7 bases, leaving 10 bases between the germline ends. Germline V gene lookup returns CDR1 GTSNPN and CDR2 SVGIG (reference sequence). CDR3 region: CAWSVRGLQPQHF. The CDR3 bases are TGTGCCTGGAGTGTACGAGGTTTGCAGCCCCAGCATTTT.

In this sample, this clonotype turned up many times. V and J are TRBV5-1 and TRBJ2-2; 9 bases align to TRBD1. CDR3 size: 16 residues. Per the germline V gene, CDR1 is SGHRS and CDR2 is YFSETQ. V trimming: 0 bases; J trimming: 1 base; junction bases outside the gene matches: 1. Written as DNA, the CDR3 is TGCGCCAGCAGCTTGGTGGGACAGGGGAACACCGGGGAGCTGTTTTTT. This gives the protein CASSLVGQGNTGELFF.

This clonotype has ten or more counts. The CDR3 sequence: CASSSESRVSYEQYF. The DNA for the CDR3 is TGTGCCAGCAGCTCTGAAAGCCGGGTGTCCTACGAGCAGTACTTC. The V call is TRBV11-1, the J call TRBJ2-7; no definite D call. V lost 4 bases and J lost 1, with 14 bases in between. Looked up from germline, CDR1 is SGHAT and CDR2 is FQDESV (reference sequence). The CDR3 sequence is 15 residues long.

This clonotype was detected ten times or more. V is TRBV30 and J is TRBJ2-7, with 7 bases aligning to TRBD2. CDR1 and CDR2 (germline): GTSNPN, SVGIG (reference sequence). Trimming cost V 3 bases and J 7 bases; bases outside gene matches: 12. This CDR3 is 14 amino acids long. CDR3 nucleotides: TGTGCCTGGAGCCCTAGCGGTCCCCTCGAAGAGCAGTACTTC. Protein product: CAWSPSGPLEEQYF.

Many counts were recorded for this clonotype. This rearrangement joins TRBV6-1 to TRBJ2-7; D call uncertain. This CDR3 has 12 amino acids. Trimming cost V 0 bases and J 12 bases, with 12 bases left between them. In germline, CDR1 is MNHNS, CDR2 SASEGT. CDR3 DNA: TGTGCCAGCAGTGAAGCGTGGGTTCCGCCGTACTTC. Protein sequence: CASSEAWVPPYF.

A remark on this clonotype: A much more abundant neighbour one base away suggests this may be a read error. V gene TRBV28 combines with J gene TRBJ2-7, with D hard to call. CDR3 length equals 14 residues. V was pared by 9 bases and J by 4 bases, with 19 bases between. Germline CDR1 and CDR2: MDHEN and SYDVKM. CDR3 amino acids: CASNLGSAAYEQYF. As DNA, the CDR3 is TGTGCCAGTAATCTGGGCTCAGCAGCATACGAGCAGTACTTC. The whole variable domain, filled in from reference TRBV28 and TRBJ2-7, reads DVKVTQSSRYLVKRTGEKVFLECVQDMDHENMFWYRQDPGLGLRLIYFSYDVKMKEKGDIPEGYSVSREKKERFSLILESASTNQTSMYLCASNLGSAAYEQYFGPGTRLTVT.

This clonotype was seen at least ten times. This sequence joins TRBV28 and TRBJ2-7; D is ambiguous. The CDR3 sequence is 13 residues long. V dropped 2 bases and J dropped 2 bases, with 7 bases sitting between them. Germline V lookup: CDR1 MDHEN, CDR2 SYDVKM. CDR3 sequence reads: CASSLLETYEQYF. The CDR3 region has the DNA TGTGCCAGCAGTTTACTCGAGACCTACGAGCAGTACTTC.

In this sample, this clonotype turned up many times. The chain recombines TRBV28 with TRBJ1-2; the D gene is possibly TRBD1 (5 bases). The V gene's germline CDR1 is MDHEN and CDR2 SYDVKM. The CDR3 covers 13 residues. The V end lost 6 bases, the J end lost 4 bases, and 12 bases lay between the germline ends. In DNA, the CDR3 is TGTGCCAGCAGGAAGACAGCCAGCTATGGCTACACCTTC. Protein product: CASRKTASYGYTF.